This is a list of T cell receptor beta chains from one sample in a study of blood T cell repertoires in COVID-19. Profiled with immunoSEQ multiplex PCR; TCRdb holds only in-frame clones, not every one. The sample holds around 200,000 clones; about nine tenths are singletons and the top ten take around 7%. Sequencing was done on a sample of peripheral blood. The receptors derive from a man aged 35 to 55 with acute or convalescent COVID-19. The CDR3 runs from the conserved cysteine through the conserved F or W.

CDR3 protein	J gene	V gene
CAWTPVDSYTIYF	TRBJ1-3	TRBV30
CASSERQRYGYTF	TRBJ1-2	TRBV6-1
CASSPRTAKLYGYTF	TRBJ1-2	TRBV7-8
CACTLVGDYGYTF	TRBJ1-2	TRBV30
CASSQDSANLAGHYNEQFF	TRBJ2-1	TRBV4-1
CATRMRATTEAFF	TRBJ1-1	TRBV6-4
CASSLDAGEGYTF	TRBJ1-2	TRBV7-6
CASGDGYTF	TRBJ1-2	TRBV28
CATRGVAIPYGYTF	TRBJ1-2	TRBV6-5
CATSADRQTEAFF	TRBJ1-1	TRBV24-1
CASSPLQGRNGELFF	TRBJ2-2	TRBV18
CASSPELAGGLFEQYF	TRBJ2-7	TRBV7-8